Listed below are T cell receptor beta chains from one sample, sequenced in a study of early T cells in non-severe SARS-CoV-2 infection. MiXCR, run by TCRdb on the 5' RACE reads, gives a single entry per CDR3 protein. In the table there are about 61,000 distinct CDR3 sequences, roughly a tenth of which are singletons. Sequencing was done on a sample of whole blood. The receptors originated from an adult who was a healthcare worker with PCR-confirmed SARS-CoV-2 infection or an uninfected control (not recorded which). Each CDR3 is given with its conserved first and last residue. D genes are given only for firm matches. Rows may omit the clone size; those that give it use once, few, many or a size class.

cdr3_nt cdr3_aa j_call v_call clone_size d_call
TGCGCCAGCAGCCAAGACACGGTGGAGGGGGCAGATACGCAGTATTTT CASSQDTVEGADTQYF TRBJ2-3 TRBV4-1 once -
TGCAGTGCTAGTCGTACAGCGACCTACAATGAGCAGTTCTTC CSASRTATYNEQFF TRBJ2-1 TRBV20-1 - -
TGTGCCAGCAGCTGGAGACTAGCGGGGGGCACAGATACGCAGTATTTT CASSWRLAGGTDTQYF TRBJ2-3 TRBV5-4 - TRBD2
TGTGCCACCAGTGATGGGATGAATAAATGGACAGATACGCAGTATTTT CATSDGMNKWTDTQYF TRBJ2-3 TRBV24-1 - -
TGTGCCAGCAGTTTTAGTCGTCCGGGGGTAGCCAAAAACATTCAGTACTTC CASSFSRPGVAKNIQYF TRBJ2-4 TRBV12-3/TRBV12-4 many -
TGTGCCAGCAGCCAAGGATGGACAGGGCCGGAGACCCAGTACTTC CASSQGWTGPETQYF TRBJ2-5 TRBV3-1 few TRBD1
TGTGCCAGCAGCTTGGCTAGCGGGGGGACCGCGTTCTTC CASSLASGGTAFF TRBJ2-1 TRBV7-3 many TRBD2
TGTGCCAGCAGTGATCGGACCTCGACATACAATGAGCAGTTCTTC CASSDRTSTYNEQFF TRBJ2-1 TRBV2 - -
TGTGCCTGGGAATTGGGAGATACGCAGTATTTT CAWELGDTQYF TRBJ2-3 TRBV30 few -
TGTGCCAGCAGTGAACGGGAGAACACTGAAGCTTTCTTT CASSERENTEAFF TRBJ1-1 TRBV7-7 - -
TGCGCCAGCAGTGACTTCGGACAGGGGGTTATGGGGACTGAAGCTTTCTTT CASSDFGQGVMGTEAFF TRBJ1-1 TRBV10-2 - TRBD1
TGTGCCAGCAGCTTAAGACTAGCGGGGGTCACAGATACGCAGTATTTT CASSLRLAGVTDTQYF TRBJ2-3 TRBV7-2 many TRBD2
TGCGCCAGCAGGCCCGGACAGGGGAATGAAAAACTGTTTTTT CASRPGQGNEKLFF TRBJ1-4 TRBV5-1 few TRBD1
TGCAGTGCTAGGGAGACCACAGGGTATAGCTCCTACAATGAGCAGTTCTTC CSARETTGYSSYNEQFF TRBJ2-1 TRBV20-1 many -
TGCGCCAGCAGCTTAAGCAAAGGGGGAGAGACCCAGTACTTC CASSLSKGGETQYF TRBJ2-5 TRBV5-1 - -
TGCAGTGCTAGAGCCAGGGCCCCGGGAGGGACTGAAGCTTTCTTT CSARARAPGGTEAFF TRBJ1-1 TRBV20-1 few -
TGTGCCAGCACCAGCGGTCAGGGCTTGAACACTGAAGCTTTCTTT CASTSGQGLNTEAFF TRBJ1-1 TRBV3-1 few -
TGTGCCAGCTCACCCAGAGGAAAGGAGAAACTGTTTTTT CASSPRGKEKLFF TRBJ1-4 TRBV18 few -
TGTGCCAGCAGCCAAGTTCCTGACAGTCACCAGCCCCAGCATTTT CASSQVPDSHQPQHF TRBJ1-5 TRBV4-2 many -
TGTGCCAGCAGCGCCGCCGGGACAGGGCATAATTCACCCCTCCACTTT CASSAAGTGHNSPLHF TRBJ1-6 TRBV5-6 - TRBD1
TGTGCCAGCAGTGAAGGCGGGGGCCGCACAGATACGCAGTATTTT CASSEGGGRTDTQYF TRBJ2-3 TRBV25-1 few -
TGTGCCAGCCGGCGGGGAGGCAGTGGGGCCAACGTCCTGACTTTC CASRRGGSGANVLTF TRBJ2-6 TRBV6-1 many -
TGTGCCAGCAGCTTAAGTCATAGCAATCAGCCCCAGCATTTT CASSLSHSNQPQHF TRBJ1-5 TRBV7-2 many -
TGTGCCACCAGTGATTTCTATGACACCGGGGAGCTGTTTTTT CATSDFYDTGELFF TRBJ2-2 TRBV24-1 few -
TGTGCCAGCTCCACCACGGGACAGGGTAATTCACCCCTCCACTTT CASSTTGQGNSPLHF TRBJ1-6 TRBV18 - TRBD1
TGCGCCAGCAGCACCGATGACAGTTTCACAGATACGCAGTATTTT CASSTDDSFTDTQYF TRBJ2-3 TRBV5-1 - -
TGTGCCAGCAGCTTGTGGCAGTTTAGCAATCAGCCCCAGCATTTT CASSLWQFSNQPQHF TRBJ1-5 TRBV5-8 few -
TGCAGTGCCATAACAAATGAGCAGTTCTTC CSAITNEQFF TRBJ2-1 TRBV20-1 - -
TGTGCCAGCAGTTTTCATGGTAGAGGGATTCGGAGCAATCAGCCCCAGCATTTT CASSFHGRGIRSNQPQHF TRBJ1-5 TRBV12-3/TRBV12-4 - -
TGCAGTGCTAGAGATGGTTCCGGGGAGCTGTTTTTT CSARDGSGELFF TRBJ2-2 TRBV20-1 few -
TGTGCCAGCAGCCAAGAGTGGGTAGCGGAGAATGAGCAGTTCTTC CASSQEWVAENEQFF TRBJ2-1 TRBV4-2 - -
TGTGCCAGCAGCCTCGTCAGGAGCTCTGGAAACACCATATATTTT CASSLVRSSGNTIYF TRBJ1-3 TRBV3-1 - -
TGCAGTGCTATCAGAAACGGTGATCTAGCCAAAAACATTCAGTACTTC CSAIRNGDLAKNIQYF TRBJ2-4 TRBV20-1 many -
TGTGCCAGCAGCTTAGCGCGGCAGCTTCTGAACTATGGCTACACCTTC CASSLARQLLNYGYTF TRBJ1-2 TRBV7-2 - -
TGCAGCGTTTCAACAGGAGCCAAAAACATTCAGTACTTC CSVSTGAKNIQYF TRBJ2-4 TRBV29-1 - -
TGCGCCAGCAGCGGAAGACAGGGAGAGACCCAGTACTTC CASSGRQGETQYF TRBJ2-5 TRBV5-1 few TRBD1
TGTGCCAGCAGCGTAGGGGACAGGGGGCTATTCTATGGCTACACCTTC CASSVGDRGLFYGYTF TRBJ1-2 TRBV9 few TRBD1
TGTGCCAGCAGCCCGGACAGGGTAACCTATAATTCACCCCTCCACTTT CASSPDRVTYNSPLHF TRBJ1-6 TRBV2 many TRBD1
TGTGCCAGCAGCCGGACAGGGAGCCCTAGCGTTAATGAGCAGTTCTTC CASSRTGSPSVNEQFF TRBJ2-1 TRBV7-6 - TRBD1
TGTGCCAGCAGCGTAGGACTAGGGGTCAACACAGATACGCAGTATTTT CASSVGLGVNTDTQYF TRBJ2-3 TRBV9 many -
TGTGCCAGCACCCTCTCTTGGGGGCAGCCGAATTCACCCCTCCACTTT CASTLSWGQPNSPLHF TRBJ1-6 TRBV12-3/TRBV12-4 few -
TGTGCCAGCAGCCAAGCCCTAGCGGGGGGCATCACAGATACGCAGTATTTT CASSQALAGGITDTQYF TRBJ2-3 TRBV4-2 few TRBD2
TGTGCCAGCAGCTTTCCGGGGGCGCCAGATACGCAGTATTTT CASSFPGAPDTQYF TRBJ2-3 TRBV11-3 few -
TGTGCCAGCAGACATACTCCCGGGGGGGCCGGGGAGCTGTTTTTT CASRHTPGGAGELFF TRBJ2-2 TRBV6-1 few TRBD2
TGTGCCAGCAGCCGCAGCGGGGGGGGTATGCCACCCCTCCACTTT CASSRSGGGMPPLHF TRBJ1-6 TRBV12-3/TRBV12-4 - -
TGTGCCAGCAGCTACAGGGATTGGAACACCATATATTTT CASSYRDWNTIYF TRBJ1-3 TRBV3-1 many -
TGTGCCAGCAGCCAAGGAGGACAGGGGGTAAAACAGTTCTTC CASSQGGQGVKQFF TRBJ2-1 TRBV14 - TRBD1
TGTGCCAGCAGTCTCGGGTCTTACAATGAGCAGTTCTTC CASSLGSYNEQFF TRBJ2-1 TRBV12-3/TRBV12-4 many -
TGTGCCAGCGTACGAGGGCAGCTAAACCAAGAGACCCAGTACTTC CASVRGQLNQETQYF TRBJ2-5 TRBV2 few -
TGCGCCACCCAGGGAGGGGAAGTAGGGACTGAAGCTTTCTTT CATQGGEVGTEAFF TRBJ1-1 TRBV10-2 few -
TGCGCCAGCAGCAGACAGGGCCGGGAGGCTTTCTTT CASSRQGREAFF TRBJ1-1 TRBV5-1 few TRBD1
TGTGCCACCAGTGAAAACAGGGGGAACACCGGGGAGCTGTTTTTT CATSENRGNTGELFF TRBJ2-2 TRBV24-1 few TRBD1
TGTGCCAGCGGGCCGGGGGCCTACAATGAGCAGTTCTTC CASGPGAYNEQFF TRBJ2-1 TRBV6-5 many -
TGCAGCGGGGGGGACAGCTATGGCTACACCTTC CSGGDSYGYTF TRBJ1-2 TRBV29-1 few TRBD1
TGTGCCTGGACTCGAGACCCGGGCCGCCCCGCCGAAGCTTTCTTT CAWTRDPGRPAEAFF TRBJ1-1 TRBV30 many -
TGTGCCAGCCATTCAGACTACAACAATGAGCAGTTCTTC CASHSDYNNEQFF TRBJ2-1 TRBV27 - -
TGTGCCACCGCGGGGGCTAACTATGGCTACACCTTC CATAGANYGYTF TRBJ1-2 TRBV6-6 few -
TGTGCCAGCAGCCAATCCTTCCTAGCGGATACGCAGTATTTT CASSQSFLADTQYF TRBJ2-3 TRBV3-1 few -
TGTGCCAGCAGCCACGTTGCTAGCGGGGGGGATCCCGGGGAGCTGTTTTTT CASSHVASGGDPGELFF TRBJ2-2 TRBV6-5 - TRBD2
TGTGCCAGCAGTTTTACCCCGGACAGGGTAGATACGCAGTATTTT CASSFTPDRVDTQYF TRBJ2-3 TRBV27 - TRBD1